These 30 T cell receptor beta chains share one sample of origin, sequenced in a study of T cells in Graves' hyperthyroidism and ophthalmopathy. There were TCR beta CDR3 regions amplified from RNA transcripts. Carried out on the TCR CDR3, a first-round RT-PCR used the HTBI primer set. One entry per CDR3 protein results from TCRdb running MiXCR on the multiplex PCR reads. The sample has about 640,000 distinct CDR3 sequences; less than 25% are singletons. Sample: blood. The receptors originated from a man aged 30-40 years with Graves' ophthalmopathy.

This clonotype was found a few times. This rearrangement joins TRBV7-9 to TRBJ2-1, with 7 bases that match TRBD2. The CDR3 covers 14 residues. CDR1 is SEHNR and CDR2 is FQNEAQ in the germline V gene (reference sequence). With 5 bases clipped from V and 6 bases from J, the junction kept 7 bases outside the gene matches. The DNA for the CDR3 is TGTGCCAGCAGCCCAGCGGGACCGTCCAATGAGCAGTTCTTC. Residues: CASSPAGPSNEQFF. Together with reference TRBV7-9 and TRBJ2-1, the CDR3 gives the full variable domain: DTGVSQNPRHKITKRGQNVTFRCDPISEHNRLYWYRQTLGQGPEFLTYFQNEAQLEKSRLLSDRFSAERPKGSFSTLEIQRTEQGDSAMYLCASSPAGPSNEQFFGPGTRLTVL.

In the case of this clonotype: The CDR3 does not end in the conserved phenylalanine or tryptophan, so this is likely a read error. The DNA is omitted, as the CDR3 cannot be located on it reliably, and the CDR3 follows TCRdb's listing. The CDR3: CASSTSSGTKDTQYS. This chain connects TRBV3-2 to TRBJ2-3; the table's D call, TRBD2, was not checked against the DNA. TRBV3-2 is classified as a pseudogene. Including both end residues, the CDR3 is 15 amino acids long.

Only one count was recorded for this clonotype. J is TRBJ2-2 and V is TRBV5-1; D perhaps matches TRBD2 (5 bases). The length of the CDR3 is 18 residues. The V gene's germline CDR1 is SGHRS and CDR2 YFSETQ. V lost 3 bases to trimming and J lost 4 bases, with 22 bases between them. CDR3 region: CASSWGGAVGPTTGELFF. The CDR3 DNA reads TGCGCCAGCAGCTGGGGTGGAGCGGTAGGTCCGACCACCGGGGAGCTGTTTTTT. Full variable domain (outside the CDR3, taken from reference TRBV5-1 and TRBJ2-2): KAGVTQTPRYLIKTRGQQVTLSCSPISGHRSVSWYQQTPGQGLQFLFEYFSETQRNKGNFPGRFSGRQFSNSRSEMNVSTLELGDSALYLCASSWGGAVGPTTGELFFGEGSRLTVL.

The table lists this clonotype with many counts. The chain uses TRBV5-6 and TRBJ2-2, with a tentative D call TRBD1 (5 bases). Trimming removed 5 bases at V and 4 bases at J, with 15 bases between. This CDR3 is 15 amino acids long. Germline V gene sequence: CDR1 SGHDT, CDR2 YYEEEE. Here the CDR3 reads CASRNYGRGTGELFF. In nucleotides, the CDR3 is TGTGCCAGCAGAAACTACGGAAGGGGCACCGGGGAGCTGTTTTTT.

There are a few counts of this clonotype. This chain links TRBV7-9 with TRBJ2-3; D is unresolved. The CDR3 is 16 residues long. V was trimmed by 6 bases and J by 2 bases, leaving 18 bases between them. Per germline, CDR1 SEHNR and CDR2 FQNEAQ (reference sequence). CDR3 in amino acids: CASSPNGHIPTDTQYF. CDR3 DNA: TGTGCCAGCAGTCCTAATGGCCATATACCCACAGATACGCAGTATTTT. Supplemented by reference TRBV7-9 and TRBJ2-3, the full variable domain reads DTGVSQNPRHKITKRGQNVTFRCDPISEHNRLYWYRQTLGQGPEFLTYFQNEAQLEKSRLLSDRFSAERPKGSFSTLEIQRTEQGDSAMYLCASSPNGHIPTDTQYFGPGTRLTVL.

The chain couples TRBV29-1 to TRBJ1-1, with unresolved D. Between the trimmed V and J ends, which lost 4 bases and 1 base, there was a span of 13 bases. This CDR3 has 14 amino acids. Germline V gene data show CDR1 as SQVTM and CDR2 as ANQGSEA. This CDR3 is CSVGRRTENTEAFF. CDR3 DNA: TGCAGCGTTGGTCGGAGAACAGAGAACACTGAAGCTTTCTTT.

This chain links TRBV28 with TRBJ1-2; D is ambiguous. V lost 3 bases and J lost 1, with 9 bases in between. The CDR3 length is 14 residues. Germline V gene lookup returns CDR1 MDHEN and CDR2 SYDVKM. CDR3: CASSFLGSNYGYTF. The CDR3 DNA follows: TGTGCCAGCAGTTTTCTGGGGAGTAACTATGGCTACACCTTC.

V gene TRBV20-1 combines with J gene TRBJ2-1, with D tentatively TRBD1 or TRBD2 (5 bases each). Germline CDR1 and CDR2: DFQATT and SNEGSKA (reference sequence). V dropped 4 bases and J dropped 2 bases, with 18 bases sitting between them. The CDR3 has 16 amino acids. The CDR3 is CSAIGSSGPTYNEQFF. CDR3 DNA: TGCAGTGCTATCGGATCCTCGGGGCCCACCTACAATGAGCAGTTCTTC.

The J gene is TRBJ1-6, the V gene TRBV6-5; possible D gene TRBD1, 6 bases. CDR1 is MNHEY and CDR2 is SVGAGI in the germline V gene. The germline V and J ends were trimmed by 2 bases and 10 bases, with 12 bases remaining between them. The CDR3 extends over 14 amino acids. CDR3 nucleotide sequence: TGTGCCAGCAGTTACCAGGGGCGAAGATCACCCCTCCACTTT. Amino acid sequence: CASSYQGRRSPLHF.

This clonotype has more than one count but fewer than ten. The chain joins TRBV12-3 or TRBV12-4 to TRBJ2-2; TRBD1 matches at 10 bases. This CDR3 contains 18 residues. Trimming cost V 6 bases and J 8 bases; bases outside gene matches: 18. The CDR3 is CASSAGPGTGEGAGELFF. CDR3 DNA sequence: TGTGCCAGCAGCGCAGGACCCGGGACAGGGGAAGGTGCGGGGGAGCTGTTTTTT.

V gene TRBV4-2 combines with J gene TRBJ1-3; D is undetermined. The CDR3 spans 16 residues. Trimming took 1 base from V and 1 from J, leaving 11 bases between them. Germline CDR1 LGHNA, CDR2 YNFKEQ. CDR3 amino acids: CASSQVLPASGNTIYF. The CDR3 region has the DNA TGTGCCAGCAGCCAAGTATTGCCAGCGTCTGGAAACACCATATATTTT.

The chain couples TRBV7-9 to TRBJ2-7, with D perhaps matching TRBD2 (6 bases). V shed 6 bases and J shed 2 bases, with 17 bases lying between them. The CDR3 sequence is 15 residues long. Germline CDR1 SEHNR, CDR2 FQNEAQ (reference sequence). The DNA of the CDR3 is TGTGCCAGCAGTCTTGGGAGGCAGGGCGCCTACGAGCAGTACTTC. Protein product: CASSLGRQGAYEQYF. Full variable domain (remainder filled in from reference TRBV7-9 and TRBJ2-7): DTGVSQNPRHKITKRGQNVTFRCDPISEHNRLYWYRQTLGQGPEFLTYFQNEAQLEKSRLLSDRFSAERPKGSFSTLEIQRTEQGDSAMYLCASSLGRQGAYEQYFGPGTRLTVT.

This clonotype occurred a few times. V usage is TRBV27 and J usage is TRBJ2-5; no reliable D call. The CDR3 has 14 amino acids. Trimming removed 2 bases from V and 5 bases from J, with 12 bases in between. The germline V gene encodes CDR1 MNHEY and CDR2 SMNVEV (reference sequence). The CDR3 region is CASSLRIHGETQYF. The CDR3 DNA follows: TGTGCCAGCAGTTTACGGATACATGGGGAGACCCAGTACTTC.

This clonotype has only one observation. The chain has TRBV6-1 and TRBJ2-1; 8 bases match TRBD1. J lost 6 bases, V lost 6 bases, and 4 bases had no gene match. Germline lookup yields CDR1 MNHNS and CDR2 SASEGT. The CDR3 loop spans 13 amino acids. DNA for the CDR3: TGTGCCAGCAGGCCGGACAGGGCCAATGAGCAGTTCTTC. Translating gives CASRPDRANEQFF.

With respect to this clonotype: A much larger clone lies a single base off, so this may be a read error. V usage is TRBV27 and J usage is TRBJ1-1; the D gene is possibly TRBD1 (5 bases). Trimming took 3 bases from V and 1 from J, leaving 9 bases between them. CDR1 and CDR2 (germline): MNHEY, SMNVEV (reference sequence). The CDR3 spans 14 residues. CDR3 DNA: TGTGCCAGCAGTTTTCGGGGGAAGAACACTGAAGCTTTCTTT. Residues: CASSFRGKNTEAFF.

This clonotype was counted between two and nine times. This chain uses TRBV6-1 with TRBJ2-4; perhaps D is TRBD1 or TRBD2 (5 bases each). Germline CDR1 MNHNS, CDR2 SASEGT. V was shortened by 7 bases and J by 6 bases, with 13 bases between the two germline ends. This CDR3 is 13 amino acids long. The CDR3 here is CASIEQGRNIQYF. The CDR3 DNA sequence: TGTGCCAGCATAGAGCAGGGACGAAACATTCAGTACTTC.

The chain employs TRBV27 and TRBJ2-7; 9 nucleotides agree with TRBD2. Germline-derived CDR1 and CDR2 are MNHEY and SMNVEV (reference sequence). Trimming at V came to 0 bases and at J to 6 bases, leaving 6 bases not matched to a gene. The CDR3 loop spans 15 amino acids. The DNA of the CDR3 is TGTGCCAGCAGTTTATCGACTAGCGGCCCTCTCGAGCAGTACTTC. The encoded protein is CASSLSTSGPLEQYF.

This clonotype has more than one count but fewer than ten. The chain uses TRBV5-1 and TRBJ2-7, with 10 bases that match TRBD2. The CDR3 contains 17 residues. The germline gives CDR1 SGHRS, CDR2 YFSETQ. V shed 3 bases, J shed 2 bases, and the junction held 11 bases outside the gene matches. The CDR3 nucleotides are TGCGCCAGCAGCTCACCACCAGCGGGAGGGCCCCCCTACGAGCAGTACTTC. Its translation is CASSSPPAGGPPYEQYF.

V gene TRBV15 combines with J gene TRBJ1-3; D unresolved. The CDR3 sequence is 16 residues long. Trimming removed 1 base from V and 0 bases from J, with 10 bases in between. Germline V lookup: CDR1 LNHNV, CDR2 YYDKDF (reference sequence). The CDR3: CATSRVRESSGNTIYF. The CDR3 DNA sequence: TGTGCCACCAGCAGAGTCCGAGAGAGCTCTGGAAACACCATATATTTT.

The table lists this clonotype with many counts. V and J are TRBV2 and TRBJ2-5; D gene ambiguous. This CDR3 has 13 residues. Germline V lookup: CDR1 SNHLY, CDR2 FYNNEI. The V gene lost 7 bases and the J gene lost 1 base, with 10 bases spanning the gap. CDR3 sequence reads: CASKLRLQETQYF. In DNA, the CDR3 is TGTGCCAGCAAGCTACGCCTCCAAGAGACCCAGTACTTC.

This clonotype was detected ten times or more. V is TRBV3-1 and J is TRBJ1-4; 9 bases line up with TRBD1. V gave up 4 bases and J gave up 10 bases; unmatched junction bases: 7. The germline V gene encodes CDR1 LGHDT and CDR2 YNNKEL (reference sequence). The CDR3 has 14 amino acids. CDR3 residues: CASSLRTGGGKLFF. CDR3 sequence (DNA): TGTGCCAGCAGCCTACGCACAGGGGGCGGAAAACTGTTTTTT.

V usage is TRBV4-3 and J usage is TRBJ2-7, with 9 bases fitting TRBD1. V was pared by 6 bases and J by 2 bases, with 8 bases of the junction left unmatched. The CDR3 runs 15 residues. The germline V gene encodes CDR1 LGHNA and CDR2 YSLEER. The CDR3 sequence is CASSTGQGQTYEQYF. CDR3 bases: TGCGCCAGCAGTACGGGACAGGGCCAGACCTACGAGCAGTACTTC.

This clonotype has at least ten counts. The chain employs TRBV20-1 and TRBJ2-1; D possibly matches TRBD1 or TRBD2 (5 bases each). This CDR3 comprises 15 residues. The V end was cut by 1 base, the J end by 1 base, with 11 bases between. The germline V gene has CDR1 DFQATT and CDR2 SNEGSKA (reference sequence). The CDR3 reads CSARAGTGSYNEQFF. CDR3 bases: TGCAGTGCTAGAGCCGGGACCGGTTCCTACAATGAGCAGTTCTTC.

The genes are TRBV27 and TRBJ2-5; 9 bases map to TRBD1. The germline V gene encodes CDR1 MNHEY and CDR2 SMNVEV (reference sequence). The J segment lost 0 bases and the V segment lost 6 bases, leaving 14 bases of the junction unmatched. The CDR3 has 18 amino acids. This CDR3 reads CASSPYMFRDRDQETQYF. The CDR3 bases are TGTGCCAGCAGCCCTTATATGTTCCGGGACAGGGACCAAGAGACCCAGTACTTC.

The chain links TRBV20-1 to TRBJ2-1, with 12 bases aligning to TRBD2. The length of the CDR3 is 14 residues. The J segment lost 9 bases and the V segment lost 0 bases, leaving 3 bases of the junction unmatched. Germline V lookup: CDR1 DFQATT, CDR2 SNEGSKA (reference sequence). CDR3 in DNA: TGCAGTGCTAGAGACGTGGGACTAGCGGGTGAGCAGTTCTTC. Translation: CSARDVGLAGEQFF.

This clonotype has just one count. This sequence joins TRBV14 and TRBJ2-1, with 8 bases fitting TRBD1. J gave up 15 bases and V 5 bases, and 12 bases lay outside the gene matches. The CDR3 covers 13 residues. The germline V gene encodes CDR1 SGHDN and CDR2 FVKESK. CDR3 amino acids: CASSTATGARRFF. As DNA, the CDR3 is TGTGCCAGCAGCACAGCGACAGGGGCCCGACGGTTCTTC.

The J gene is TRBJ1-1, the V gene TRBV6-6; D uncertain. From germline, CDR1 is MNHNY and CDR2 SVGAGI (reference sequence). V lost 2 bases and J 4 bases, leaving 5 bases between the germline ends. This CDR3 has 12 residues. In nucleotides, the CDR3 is TGTGCCAGCAGTTACATAAGCACTGAAGCTTTCTTT. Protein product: CASSYISTEAFF.

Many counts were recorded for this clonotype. CDR3 nucleotide sequence: TGTGCCAGCAGTCCTAGCGGGACCTACGAGCAGTACTTC. Its protein is CASSPSGTYEQYF. The V and J genes are TRBV28 and TRBJ2-7, with TRBD2 matching over 9 bases. The V segment lost 5 bases and the J segment 2 bases; nucleotides outside the gene matches: 1. The CDR3 spans 13 residues. From germline, CDR1 is MDHEN and CDR2 SYDVKM.

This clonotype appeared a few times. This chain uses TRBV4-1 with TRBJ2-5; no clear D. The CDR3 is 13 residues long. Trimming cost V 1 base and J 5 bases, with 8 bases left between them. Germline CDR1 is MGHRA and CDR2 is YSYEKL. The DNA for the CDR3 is TGCGCCAGCAGCCAAGTTCAGTTTGAGACCCAGTACTTC. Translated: CASSQVQFETQYF.

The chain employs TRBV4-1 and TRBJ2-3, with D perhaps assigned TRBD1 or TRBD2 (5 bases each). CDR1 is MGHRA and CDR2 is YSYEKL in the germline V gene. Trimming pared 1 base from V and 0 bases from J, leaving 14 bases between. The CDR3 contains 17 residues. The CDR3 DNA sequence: TGCGCCAGCAGCCAAGGACGACAGAGGGGTAGCACAGATACGCAGTATTTT. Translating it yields CASSQGRQRGSTDTQYF.